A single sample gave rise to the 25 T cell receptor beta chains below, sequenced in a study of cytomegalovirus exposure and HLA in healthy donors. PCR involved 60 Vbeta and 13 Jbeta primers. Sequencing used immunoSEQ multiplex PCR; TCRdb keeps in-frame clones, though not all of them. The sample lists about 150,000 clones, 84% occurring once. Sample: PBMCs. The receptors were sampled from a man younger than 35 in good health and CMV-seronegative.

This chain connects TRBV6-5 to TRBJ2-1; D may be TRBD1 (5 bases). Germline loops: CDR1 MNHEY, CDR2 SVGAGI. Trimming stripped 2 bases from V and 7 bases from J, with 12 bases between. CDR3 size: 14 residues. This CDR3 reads CASSYVSSGNEQFF. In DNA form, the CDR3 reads TGTGCCAGCAGTTACGTATCCTCAGGGAATGAGCAGTTCTTC.

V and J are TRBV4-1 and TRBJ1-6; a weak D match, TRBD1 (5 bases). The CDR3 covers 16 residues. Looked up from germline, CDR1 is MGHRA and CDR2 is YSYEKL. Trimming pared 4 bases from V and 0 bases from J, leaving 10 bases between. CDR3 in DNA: TGCGCCAGCAGCCTACCACAGGACTCCTATAATTCACCCCTCCACTTT. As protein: CASSLPQDSYNSPLHF.

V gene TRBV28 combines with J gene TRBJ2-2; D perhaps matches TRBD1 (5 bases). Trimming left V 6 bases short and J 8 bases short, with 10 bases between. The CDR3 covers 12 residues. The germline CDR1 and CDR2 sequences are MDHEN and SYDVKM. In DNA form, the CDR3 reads TGTGCCAGCAGCCCAGGGCGAGGGGAGCTGTTTTTT. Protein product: CASSPGRGELFF.

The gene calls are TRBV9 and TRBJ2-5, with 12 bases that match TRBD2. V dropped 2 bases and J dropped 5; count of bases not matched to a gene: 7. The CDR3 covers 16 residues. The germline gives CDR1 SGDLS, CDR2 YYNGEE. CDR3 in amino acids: CASSVLLAGGWETQYF. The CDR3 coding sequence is TGTGCCAGCAGCGTTCTACTAGCGGGAGGCTGGGAGACCCAGTACTTC.

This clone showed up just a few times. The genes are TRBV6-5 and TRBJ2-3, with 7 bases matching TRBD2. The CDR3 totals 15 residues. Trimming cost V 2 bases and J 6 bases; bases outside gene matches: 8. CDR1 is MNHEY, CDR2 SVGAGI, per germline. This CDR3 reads CASSYRGGGGDTQYF. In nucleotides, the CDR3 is TGTGCCAGCAGTTACCGGGGCGGGGGTGGGGATACGCAGTATTTT.

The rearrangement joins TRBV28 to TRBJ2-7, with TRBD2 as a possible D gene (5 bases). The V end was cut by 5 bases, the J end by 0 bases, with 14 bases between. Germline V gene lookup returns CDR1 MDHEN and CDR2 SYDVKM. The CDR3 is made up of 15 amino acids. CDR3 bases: TGTGCCAGCAGTCCGGACTTTCTTAGCTCCTACGAGCAGTACTTC. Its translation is CASSPDFLSSYEQYF.

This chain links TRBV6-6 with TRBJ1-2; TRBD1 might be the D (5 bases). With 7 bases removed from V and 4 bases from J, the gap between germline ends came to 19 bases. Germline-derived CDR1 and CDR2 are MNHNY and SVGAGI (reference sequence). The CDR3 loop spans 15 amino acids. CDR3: CASNKDRQPFYGYTF. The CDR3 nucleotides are TGTGCCAGCAACAAAGATCGACAGCCCTTCTATGGCTACACCTTC.

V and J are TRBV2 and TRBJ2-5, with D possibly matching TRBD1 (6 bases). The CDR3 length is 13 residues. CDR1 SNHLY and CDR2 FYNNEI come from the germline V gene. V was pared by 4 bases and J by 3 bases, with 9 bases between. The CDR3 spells CASSGQAEETQYF. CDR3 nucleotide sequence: TGTGCCAGCAGTGGACAGGCAGAAGAGACCCAGTACTTC.

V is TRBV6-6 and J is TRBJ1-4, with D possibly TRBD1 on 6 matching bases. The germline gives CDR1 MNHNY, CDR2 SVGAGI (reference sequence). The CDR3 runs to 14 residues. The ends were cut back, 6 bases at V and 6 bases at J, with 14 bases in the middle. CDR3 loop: CASRSGTYDEKLFF. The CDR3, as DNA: TGTGCCAGCAGGTCCGGGACATACGATGAAAAACTGTTTTTT.

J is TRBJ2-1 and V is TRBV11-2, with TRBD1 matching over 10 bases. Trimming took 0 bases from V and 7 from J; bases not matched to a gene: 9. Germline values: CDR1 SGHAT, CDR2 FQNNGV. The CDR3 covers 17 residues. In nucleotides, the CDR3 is TGTGCCAGCAGCTTAGACTCCGGGACAGGGGCAAGGAATGAGCAGTTCTTC. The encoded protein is CASSLDSGTGARNEQFF.

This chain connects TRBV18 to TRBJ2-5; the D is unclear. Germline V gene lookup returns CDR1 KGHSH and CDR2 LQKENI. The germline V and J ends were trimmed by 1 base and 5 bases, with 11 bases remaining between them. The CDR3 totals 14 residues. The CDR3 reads CASSPRPGLETQYF. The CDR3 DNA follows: TGTGCCAGCTCACCACGTCCTGGGCTGGAGACCCAGTACTTC.

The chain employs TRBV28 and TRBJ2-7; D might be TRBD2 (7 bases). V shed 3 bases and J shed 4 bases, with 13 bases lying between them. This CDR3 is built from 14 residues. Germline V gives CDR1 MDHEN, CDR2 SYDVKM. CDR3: CASSLGGARYEQYF. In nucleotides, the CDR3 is TGTGCCAGCAGTTTGGGGGGGGCGAGGTACGAGCAGTACTTC.

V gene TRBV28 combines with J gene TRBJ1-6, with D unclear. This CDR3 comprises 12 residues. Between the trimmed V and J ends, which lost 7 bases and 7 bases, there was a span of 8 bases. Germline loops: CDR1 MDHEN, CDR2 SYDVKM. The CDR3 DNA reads TGTGCCAGCACTTCGGTAAATTCACCCCTCCACTTT. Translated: CASTSVNSPLHF.

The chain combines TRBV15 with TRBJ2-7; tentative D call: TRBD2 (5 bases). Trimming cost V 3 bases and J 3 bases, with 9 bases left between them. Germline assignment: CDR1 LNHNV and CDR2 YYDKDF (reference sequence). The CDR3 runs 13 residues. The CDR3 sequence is CATSRIRDYEQYF. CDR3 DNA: TGTGCCACCAGCAGGATCCGGGACTACGAGCAGTACTTC. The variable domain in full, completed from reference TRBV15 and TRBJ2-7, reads DAMVIQNPRYQVTQFGKPVTLSCSQTLNHNVMYWYQQKSSQAPKLLFHYYDKDFNNEADTPDNFQSRRPNTSFCFLDIRSPGLGDTAMYLCATSRIRDYEQYFGPGTRLTVT.

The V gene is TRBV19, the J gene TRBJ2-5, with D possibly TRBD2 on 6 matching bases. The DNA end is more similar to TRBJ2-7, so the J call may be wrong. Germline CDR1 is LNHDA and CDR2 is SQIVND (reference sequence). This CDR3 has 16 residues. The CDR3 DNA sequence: TGTGCCAGTAGCCCCCCCTCGGCGGGGTCGACCTACGAGCAGTACTTC. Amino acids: CASSPPSAGSTYEQYF.

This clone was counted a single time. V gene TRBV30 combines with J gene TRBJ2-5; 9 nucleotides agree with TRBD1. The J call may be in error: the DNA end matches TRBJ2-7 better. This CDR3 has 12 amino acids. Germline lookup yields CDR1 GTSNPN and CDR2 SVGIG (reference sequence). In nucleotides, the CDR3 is TGTGCCTGGAGTGGACAGGGGGGCGAGCAGTACTTC. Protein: CAWSGQGGEQYF.

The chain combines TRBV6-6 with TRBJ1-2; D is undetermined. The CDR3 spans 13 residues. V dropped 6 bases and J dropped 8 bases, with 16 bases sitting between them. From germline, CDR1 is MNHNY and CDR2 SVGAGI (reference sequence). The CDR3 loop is CASSPAPGMGYTF. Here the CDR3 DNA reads TGTGCCAGCAGCCCAGCCCCAGGAATGGGCTACACCTTC.

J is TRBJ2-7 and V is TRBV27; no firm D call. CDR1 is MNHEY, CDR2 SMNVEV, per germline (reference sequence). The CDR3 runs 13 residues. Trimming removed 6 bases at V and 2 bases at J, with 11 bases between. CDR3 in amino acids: CASSHGSAYEQYF. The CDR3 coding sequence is TGTGCCAGCAGCCACGGTTCGGCCTACGAGCAGTACTTC.

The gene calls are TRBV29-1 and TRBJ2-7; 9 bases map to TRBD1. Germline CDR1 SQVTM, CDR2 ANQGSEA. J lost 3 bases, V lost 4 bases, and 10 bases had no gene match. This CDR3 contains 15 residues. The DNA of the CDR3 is TGCAGCGTTGTGTTGGCGGGGACAGGGCTCTACGAGCAGTACTTC. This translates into CSVVLAGTGLYEQYF.

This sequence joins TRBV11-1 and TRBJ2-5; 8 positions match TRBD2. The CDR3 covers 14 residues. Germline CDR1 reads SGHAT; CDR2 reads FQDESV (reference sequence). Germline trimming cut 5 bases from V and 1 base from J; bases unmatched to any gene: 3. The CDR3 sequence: CASSQRGTQETQYF. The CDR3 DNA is TGTGCCAGCAGCCAGCGGGGGACCCAAGAGACCCAGTACTTC.

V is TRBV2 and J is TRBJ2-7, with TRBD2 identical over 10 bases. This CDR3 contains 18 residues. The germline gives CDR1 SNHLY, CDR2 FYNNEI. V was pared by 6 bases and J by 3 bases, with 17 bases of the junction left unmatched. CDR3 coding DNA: TGTGCCAGCAGGCTACTGAGCGGGGGGGCCTATGTCGTCTACGAGCAGTACTTC. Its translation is CASRLLSGGAYVVYEQYF.

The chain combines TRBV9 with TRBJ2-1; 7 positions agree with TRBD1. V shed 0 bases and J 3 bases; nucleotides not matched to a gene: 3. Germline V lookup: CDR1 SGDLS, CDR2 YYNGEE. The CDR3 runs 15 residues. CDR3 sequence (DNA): TGTGCCAGCAGCGTAGAGGACAGGAGCTACAATGAGCAGTTCTTC. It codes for CASSVEDRSYNEQFF.

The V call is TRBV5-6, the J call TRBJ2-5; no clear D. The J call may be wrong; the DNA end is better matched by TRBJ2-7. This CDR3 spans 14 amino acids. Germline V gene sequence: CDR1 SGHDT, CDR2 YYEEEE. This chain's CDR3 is CASSHWPRLHEQYF. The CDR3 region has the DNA TGTGCCAGCAGCCACTGGCCTAGACTCCACGAGCAGTACTTC.

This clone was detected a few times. CDR3 sequence reads: CASSIRVATAFF. CDR3 nucleotide sequence: TGTGCCAGCAGCATCAGGGTGGCTACAGCTTTCTTT. The chain couples TRBV5-8 to TRBJ1-1, with D tentatively TRBD1 (5 bases). The CDR3 consists of 12 residues. Trimming shortened V by 4 bases and J by 10 bases, and 14 bases separated the two germline ends. CDR1 and CDR2 from the germline V gene are SGHTS and YDEGEE. The variable domain in full, with the rest retrieved from reference TRBV5-8 and TRBJ1-1, is EAGVTQSPTHLIKTRGQQATLRCSPISGHTSVYWYQQALGLGLQFLLWYDEGEERNRGNFPPRFSGRQFPNYSSELNVNALELEDSALYLCASSIRVATAFFGQGTRLTVV.

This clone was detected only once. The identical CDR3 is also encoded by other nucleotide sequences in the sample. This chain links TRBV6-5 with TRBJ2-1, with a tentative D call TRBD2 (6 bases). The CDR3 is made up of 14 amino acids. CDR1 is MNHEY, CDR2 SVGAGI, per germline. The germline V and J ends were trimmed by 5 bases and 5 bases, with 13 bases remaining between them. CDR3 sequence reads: CASSRGRRDNEQFF. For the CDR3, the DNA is TGTGCCAGCAGTCGGGGGAGGCGGGACAATGAGCAGTTCTTC.